This entry lists 14 T cell receptor beta chains sequenced from one sample in a study of blood T cell repertoires in COVID-19 (dated by TCRdb to 2018 to 2020). Library method: the immunoSEQ multiplex PCR assay. Here the immuneACCESS table is served through TCRdb, limited to in-frame sequences with V and J called. Missing clones are a known gap in these copies; in checked studies unresolved V genes cover under half, and the rest lacks a known reason. This sample lists approximately 130,000 clones; approximately 71% were detected once. The ten largest clonotypes hold 6.5% to 9% of the sample. What was sequenced was peripheral blood. These receptors originate from a human donor in a cohort sampled during active COVID-19.

This clone was found a few times. The chain is built from TRBV4-1 and TRBJ2-7; 9 bases are a match to TRBD1. This CDR3 is 15 amino acids long. V was pared by 3 bases and J by 4 bases, with 7 bases of the junction left unmatched. From germline, CDR1 is MGHRA and CDR2 YSYEKL. The CDR3 is CASSQAGTGRYEQYF. CDR3 coding DNA: TGCGCCAGCAGCCAGGCCGGGACAGGGAGATACGAGCAGTACTTC.

The chain's CDR3 is CASSPGQGLLESYEQYF. As DNA, the CDR3 is TGTGCCAGCTCACCTGGACAGGGGTTACTGGAGAGCTACGAGCAGTACTTC. The rearrangement joins TRBV18 to TRBJ2-7; TRBD1 aligns across 9 bases. Trimming took 3 bases from V and 3 from J; bases not matched to a gene: 12. Germline-derived CDR1 and CDR2 are KGHSH and LQKENI. The CDR3 loop spans 17 amino acids.

This rearrangement joins TRBV29-1 to TRBJ2-7, with D possibly TRBD2 on 6 matching bases. Germline-derived CDR1 and CDR2 are SQVTM and ANQGSEA. Trimming took off 2 bases at V and 6 bases at J, with 11 bases between the two ends. The CDR3 has 12 amino acids. CDR3 protein: CSVEIVGGEQYF. The CDR3 DNA follows: TGCAGCGTTGAAATAGTGGGGGGCGAGCAGTACTTC.

This clone was counted a few times. The chain recombines TRBV19 with TRBJ2-1, with 10 positions matching TRBD1. CDR1 and CDR2 (germline): LNHDA, SQIVND (reference sequence). The CDR3 runs 17 residues. The junction had 9 bases not matched to a gene; V was cut back by 1 base and J by 6 bases. The CDR3, as DNA: TGTGCCAGTAGTATAGCCTTGACAGGGGGCTATGGCAATGAGCAGTTCTTC. It is translated as CASSIALTGGYGNEQFF.

The sample holds a few counts of this clone. Mismatch with germline at one junction end may stem from a read error. V is TRBV7-7 and J is TRBJ2-7; D is possibly TRBD2 (6 bases). This CDR3 has 13 amino acids. The V gene's germline CDR1 is SSHAT and CDR2 FNYEAQ (reference sequence). The CDR3 loop is CASSLAARGEQYF. CDR3 sequence (DNA): TGTGCTAGCAGCTTAGCGGCCCGGGGCGAGCAGTACTTC. Full variable domain (remainder filled in from reference TRBV7-7 and TRBJ2-7): GAGVSQSPRYKVTKRGQDVTLRCDPISSHATLYWYQQALGQGPEFLTYFNYEAQPDKSGLPSDRFSAERPEGSISTLTIQRTEQRDSAMYRCASSLAARGEQYFGPGTRLTVT.

In this sample, this clone turned up a few times. The CDR3 here is CASSATSGQGQYEQYF. CDR3 coding DNA: TGTGCCAGCAGCGCTACGTCGGGACAGGGTCAGTACGAGCAGTACTTC. The chain carries TRBV11-3 and TRBJ2-7; 9 bases fit TRBD1. This CDR3 has 16 amino acids. Germline V gives CDR1 SGHNT, CDR2 YENEEA. V trimming: 5 bases; J trimming: 4 bases; junction bases outside the gene matches: 12.

This sequence joins TRBV2 and TRBJ1-2, with a possible D match to TRBD1 (6 bases). Germline V gene sequence: CDR1 SNHLY, CDR2 FYNNEI. CDR3 length equals 14 residues. The V end was cut by 5 bases, the J end by 0 bases, with 10 bases between. CDR3 amino acids: CASSRGGANYGYTF. The CDR3 coding sequence is TGTGCCAGCAGTCGAGGGGGAGCTAACTATGGCTACACCTTC.

The chain is built from TRBV3-1 (or the pseudogene TRBV3-2) and TRBJ1-3; no definite D call. The CDR3 is 12 amino acids. Germline V gene data show CDR1 as LGHDT and CDR2 as YNNKEL (reference sequence). Between the trimmed V and J ends, which lost 8 bases and 0 bases, there was a span of 5 bases. CDR3 sequence: CASARSGNTIYF. As DNA, the CDR3 is TGTGCCAGCGCGCGCTCTGGAAACACCATATATTTT.

This sequence joins TRBV6-2 or TRBV6-3 and TRBJ1-5; weak D call: TRBD1 (6 bases). The germline V and J ends were trimmed by 2 bases and 2 bases, with 10 bases remaining between them. The germline gives CDR1 MNHEY, CDR2 SVGEGT. There are 15 residues in the CDR3. The CDR3: CASSYGGGGNQPQHF. CDR3 in DNA: TGTGCCAGCAGTTACGGCGGGGGCGGCAATCAGCCCCAGCATTTT.

The genes are TRBV14 and TRBJ2-7; no clear D. The CDR3 totals 13 residues. Germline assignment: CDR1 SGHDN and CDR2 FVKESK. V lost 6 bases and J 4 bases, leaving 13 bases between the germline ends. The CDR3 is CASSPAVRYEQYF. The DNA of the CDR3 is TGTGCCAGCAGTCCAGCTGTCAGGTACGAGCAGTACTTC.

The chain carries TRBV2 and TRBJ2-7; a weak D match, TRBD2 (5 bases). The CDR3 runs to 14 residues. Trimming took 1 base from V and 3 from J, leaving 10 bases between them. From germline, CDR1 is SNHLY and CDR2 FYNNEI. In DNA form, the CDR3 reads TGTGCCAGCAGTGAAGAGAGACTAAACTACGAGCAGTACTTC. Translated, it gives CASSEERLNYEQYF.

The CDR3 DNA sequence: TGTGCCAGCAGCTTAGGCGGAGGGCGAACTGAAGCTTTCTTT. It specifies CASSLGGGRTEAFF. This chain links TRBV11-1 with TRBJ1-1; D gene unclear. Trimming pared 1 base from V and 5 bases from J, leaving 11 bases between. Per the germline V gene, CDR1 is SGHAT and CDR2 is FQDESV (reference sequence). This CDR3 has 14 amino acids.

The chain couples TRBV4-1 to TRBJ2-7, with 7 positions matching TRBD1. V shed 0 bases and J 6 bases; nucleotides not matched to a gene: 8. Germline-derived CDR1 and CDR2 are MGHRA and YSYEKL. This CDR3 comprises 15 residues. The chain's CDR3 is CASSQEKTGQGEQYF. CDR3 sequence (DNA): TGCGCCAGCAGCCAAGAAAAGACAGGGCAAGGCGAGCAGTACTTC.

The rearrangement links TRBV5-5 to TRBJ1-2, with unresolved D. The CDR3 loop spans 15 amino acids. Looked up from germline, CDR1 is SGHKS and CDR2 is YYEKEE (reference sequence). Trimming removed 4 bases from V and 2 bases from J, with 15 bases in between. The CDR3 nucleotides read TGTGCCAGCAGCCCCGTGCTTACAGAGAACTATGGCTACACCTTC. Translated, it gives CASSPVLTENYGYTF.